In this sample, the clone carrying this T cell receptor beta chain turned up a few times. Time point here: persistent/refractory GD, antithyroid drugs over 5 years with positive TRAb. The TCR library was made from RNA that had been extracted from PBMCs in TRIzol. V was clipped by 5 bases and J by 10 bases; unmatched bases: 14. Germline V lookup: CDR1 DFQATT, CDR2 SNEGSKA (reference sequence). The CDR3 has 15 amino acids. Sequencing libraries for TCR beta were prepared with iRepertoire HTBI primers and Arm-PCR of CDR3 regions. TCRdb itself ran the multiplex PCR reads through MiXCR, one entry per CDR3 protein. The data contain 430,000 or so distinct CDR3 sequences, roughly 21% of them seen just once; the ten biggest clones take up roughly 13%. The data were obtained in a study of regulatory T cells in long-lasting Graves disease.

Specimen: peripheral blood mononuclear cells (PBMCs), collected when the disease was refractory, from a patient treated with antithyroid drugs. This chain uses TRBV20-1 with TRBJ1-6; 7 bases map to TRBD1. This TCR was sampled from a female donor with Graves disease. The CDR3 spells CSAVLPGQIVSPLHF. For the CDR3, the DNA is TGCAGTGCTGTTTTGCCGGGACAGATAGTGTCACCCCTCCACTTT.